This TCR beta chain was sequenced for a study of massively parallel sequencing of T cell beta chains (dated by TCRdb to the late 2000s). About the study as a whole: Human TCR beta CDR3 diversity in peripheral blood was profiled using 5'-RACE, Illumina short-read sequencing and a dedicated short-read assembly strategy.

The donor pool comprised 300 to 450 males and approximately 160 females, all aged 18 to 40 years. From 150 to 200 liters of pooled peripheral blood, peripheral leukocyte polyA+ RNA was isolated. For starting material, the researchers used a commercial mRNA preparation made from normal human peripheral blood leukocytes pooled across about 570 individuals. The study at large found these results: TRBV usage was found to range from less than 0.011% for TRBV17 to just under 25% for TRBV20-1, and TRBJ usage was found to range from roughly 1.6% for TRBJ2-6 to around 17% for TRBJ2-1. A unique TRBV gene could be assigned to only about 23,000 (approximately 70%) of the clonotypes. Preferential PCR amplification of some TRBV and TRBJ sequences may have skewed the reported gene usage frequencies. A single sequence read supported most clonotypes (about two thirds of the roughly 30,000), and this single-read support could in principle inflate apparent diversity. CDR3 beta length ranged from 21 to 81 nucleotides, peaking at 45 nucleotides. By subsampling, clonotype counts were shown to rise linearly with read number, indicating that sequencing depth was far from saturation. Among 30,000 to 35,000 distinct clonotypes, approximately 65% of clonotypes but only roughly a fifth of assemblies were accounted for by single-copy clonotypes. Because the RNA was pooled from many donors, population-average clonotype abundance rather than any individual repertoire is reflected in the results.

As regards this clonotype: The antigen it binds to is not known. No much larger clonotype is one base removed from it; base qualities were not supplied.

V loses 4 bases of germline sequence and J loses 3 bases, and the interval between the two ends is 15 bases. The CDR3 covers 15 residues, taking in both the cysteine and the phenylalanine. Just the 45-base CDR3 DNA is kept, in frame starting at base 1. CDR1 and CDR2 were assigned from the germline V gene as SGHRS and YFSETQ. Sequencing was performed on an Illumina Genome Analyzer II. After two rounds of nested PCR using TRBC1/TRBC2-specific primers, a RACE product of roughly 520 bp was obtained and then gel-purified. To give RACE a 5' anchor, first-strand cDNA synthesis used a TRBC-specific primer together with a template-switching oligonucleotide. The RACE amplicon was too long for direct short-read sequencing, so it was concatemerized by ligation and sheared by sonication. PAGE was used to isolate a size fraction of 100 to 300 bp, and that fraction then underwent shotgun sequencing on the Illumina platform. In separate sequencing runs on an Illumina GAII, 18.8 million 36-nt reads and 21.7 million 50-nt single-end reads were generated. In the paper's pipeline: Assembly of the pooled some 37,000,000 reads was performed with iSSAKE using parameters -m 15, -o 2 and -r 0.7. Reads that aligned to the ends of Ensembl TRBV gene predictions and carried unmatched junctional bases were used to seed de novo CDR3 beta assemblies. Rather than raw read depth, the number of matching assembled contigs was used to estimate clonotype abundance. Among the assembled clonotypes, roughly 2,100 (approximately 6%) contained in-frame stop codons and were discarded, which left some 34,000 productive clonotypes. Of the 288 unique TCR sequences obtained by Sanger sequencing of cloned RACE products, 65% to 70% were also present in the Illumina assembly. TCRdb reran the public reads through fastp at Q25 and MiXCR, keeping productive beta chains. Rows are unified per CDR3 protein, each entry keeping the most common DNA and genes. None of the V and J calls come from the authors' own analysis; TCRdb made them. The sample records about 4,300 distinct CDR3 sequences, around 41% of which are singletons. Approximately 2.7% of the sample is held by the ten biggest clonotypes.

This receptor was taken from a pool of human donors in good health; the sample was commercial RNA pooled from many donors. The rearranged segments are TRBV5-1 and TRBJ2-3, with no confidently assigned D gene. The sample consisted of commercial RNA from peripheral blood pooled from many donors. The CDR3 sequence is CASSIRFQATDTQYF. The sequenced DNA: TGCGCCAGCAGCATTAGGTTCCAGGCGACAGATACGCAGTATTTT.